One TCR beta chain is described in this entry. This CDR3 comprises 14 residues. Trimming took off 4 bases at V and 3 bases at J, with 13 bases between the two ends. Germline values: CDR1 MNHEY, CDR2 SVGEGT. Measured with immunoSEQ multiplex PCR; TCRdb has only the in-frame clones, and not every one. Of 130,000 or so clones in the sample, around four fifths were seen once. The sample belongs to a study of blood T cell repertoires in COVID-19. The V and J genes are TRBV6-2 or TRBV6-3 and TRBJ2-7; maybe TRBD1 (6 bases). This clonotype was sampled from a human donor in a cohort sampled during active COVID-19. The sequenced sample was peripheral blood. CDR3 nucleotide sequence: TGTGCCAGCAGTTTCCCGGGGACACTCTACGAGCAGTACTTC. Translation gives CASSFPGTLYEQYF.